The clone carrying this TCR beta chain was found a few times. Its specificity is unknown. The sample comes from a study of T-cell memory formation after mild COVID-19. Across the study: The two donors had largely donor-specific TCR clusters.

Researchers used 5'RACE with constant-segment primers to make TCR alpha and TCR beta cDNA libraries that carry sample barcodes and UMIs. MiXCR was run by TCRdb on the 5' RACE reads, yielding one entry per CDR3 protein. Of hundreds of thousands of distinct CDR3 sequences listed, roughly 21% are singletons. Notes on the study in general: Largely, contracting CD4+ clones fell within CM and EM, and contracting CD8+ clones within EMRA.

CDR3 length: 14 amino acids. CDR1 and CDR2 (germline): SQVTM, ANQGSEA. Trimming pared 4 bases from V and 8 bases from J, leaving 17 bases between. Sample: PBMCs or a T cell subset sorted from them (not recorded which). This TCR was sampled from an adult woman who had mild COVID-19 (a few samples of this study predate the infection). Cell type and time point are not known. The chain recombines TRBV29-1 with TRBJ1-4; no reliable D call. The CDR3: CSVVPDASPEKLFF. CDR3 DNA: TGCAGCGTTGTCCCCGATGCTAGTCCAGAAAAACTGTTTTTT.